The 18 T cell receptor beta chains below were found in one sample sequenced in a study of PD-1 blockade in mismatch repair-deficient tumors. Using immunoSEQ multiplex PCR, the repertoire was profiled, and TCRdb retains in-frame clones only, with some absent. This sample has under 95,000 clones, with around 85% found just once. The sequences come from peripheral blood, collected 12 weeks after starting pembrolizumab. The receptors were sampled from an adult with mismatch repair-deficient cancer.

The table lists this clone with a few counts. V and J are TRBV11-3 and TRBJ2-2; possible D gene TRBD1, 5 bases. This CDR3 is 15 amino acids long. Germline CDR1 is SGHNT and CDR2 is YENEEA. Trimming took off 1 base at V and 7 bases at J, with 13 bases between the two ends. The CDR3 bases are TGTGCCAGCAGCTTAGTAGCAGGGTGGAACGGGGAGCTGTTTTTT. It codes for CASSLVAGWNGELFF.

The CDR3 DNA reads as TGTGCCAGCAGCTTAGAAGGTGTGGGGGCAGATACGCAGTATTTT. As protein: CASSLEGVGADTQYF. V usage is TRBV11-3 and J usage is TRBJ2-3, with D perhaps assigned TRBD1 or TRBD2 (5 bases each). Per the germline V gene, CDR1 is SGHNT and CDR2 is YENEEA. The CDR3 runs to 15 residues. Trimming took 0 bases from V and 4 from J, leaving 11 bases between them.

J is TRBJ1-4 and V is TRBV19; maybe TRBD1 (5 bases). Germline CDR1 LNHDA, CDR2 SQIVND (reference sequence). The CDR3 contains 15 residues. The V end lost 4 bases, the J end lost 0 bases, and 9 bases lay between the germline ends. CDR3 in amino acids: CASSTAGSTNEKLFF. The CDR3 bases are TGTGCCAGTAGTACAGCAGGGTCAACTAATGAAAAACTGTTTTTT.

This clone appeared a few times. This chain links TRBV12-5 with TRBJ2-7; tentatively, D is TRBD1 (7 bases). The CDR3 extends over 15 amino acids. Germline V lookup: CDR1 LGHNT, CDR2 FRNRAP. The V end lost 5 bases, the J end lost 1 base, and 15 bases lay between the germline ends. CDR3 DNA: TGTGCTAGTGGTACCGGACAGGAGGGATCCTACGAGCAGTACTTC. It codes for CASGTGQEGSYEQYF. The complete variable domain, with remaining parts taken from reference TRBV12-5 and TRBJ2-7, reads DARVTQTPRHKVTEMGQEVTMRCQPILGHNTVFWYRQTMMQGLELLAYFRNRAPLDDSGMPKDRFSAEMPDATLATLKIQPSEPRDSAVYFCASGTGQEGSYEQYFGPGTRLTVT.

The V and J genes are TRBV7-2 and TRBJ2-3; possibly TRBD1 for D (5 bases). The V gene lost 5 bases and the J gene lost 6 bases, with 21 bases spanning the gap. Germline lookup yields CDR1 SGHTA and CDR2 FQGNSA. The CDR3 contains 16 residues. The CDR3 here is CASSLWPPGFGDTQYF. The CDR3 DNA reads TGTGCCAGCAGCCTCTGGCCCCCAGGGTTTGGGGATACGCAGTATTTT.

The V and J genes are TRBV7-3 and TRBJ2-1; tentatively, D is TRBD1 or TRBD2 (5 bases each). In germline, CDR1 is SGHTA, CDR2 FQGTGA. There are 16 residues in the CDR3. Trimming shortened V by 5 bases and J by 3 bases, and 17 bases separated the two germline ends. CDR3 amino acids: CASSPQDSGLYNEQFF. The DNA for the CDR3 is TGTGCCAGCAGCCCCCAAGACAGCGGCCTCTACAATGAGCAGTTCTTC.

J is TRBJ2-5 and V is TRBV5-1; D uncertain. The CDR3 is made up of 12 amino acids. Germline-derived CDR1 and CDR2 are SGHRS and YFSETQ. With 4 bases removed from V and 1 base from J, the gap between germline ends came to 5 bases. Here the CDR3 reads CASSLIQETQYF. The CDR3 nucleotides are TGCGCCAGCAGCCTTATCCAAGAGACCCAGTACTTC. Based on the CDR3 plus reference TRBV5-1 and TRBJ2-5, the full variable domain is KAGVTQTPRYLIKTRGQQVTLSCSPISGHRSVSWYQQTPGQGLQFLFEYFSETQRNKGNFPGRFSGRQFSNSRSEMNVSTLELGDSALYLCASSLIQETQYFGPGTRLLVL.

The rearrangement joins TRBV2 to TRBJ1-1; D uncertain. The CDR3 loop spans 11 amino acids. Germline CDR1 is SNHLY and CDR2 is FYNNEI. Trimming took 4 bases from V and 0 from J, leaving 0 bases between them. CDR3 bases: TGTGCCAGCAGTGTGAACACTGAAGCTTTCTTT. Its protein product is CASSVNTEAFF.

The chain employs TRBV10-1 and TRBJ2-1, with D hard to call. CDR3 size: 17 residues. Looked up from germline, CDR1 is WNHNN and CDR2 is SYGVQD (reference sequence). V was cut by 0 bases and J by 3 bases, with 15 bases left in between. Here the CDR3 DNA reads TGCGCCAGCAGTGAGTCCGTTCAGGTTACAAACTACAATGAGCAGTTCTTC. This gives the protein CASSESVQVTNYNEQFF.

This chain uses TRBV5-4 with TRBJ2-7; the match to TRBD1 covers 7 bases. The CDR3 runs to 14 residues. Germline loops: CDR1 SGHNT, CDR2 YYREEE (reference sequence). The J segment lost 2 bases and the V segment lost 9 bases, leaving 11 bases of the junction unmatched. CDR3 sequence reads: CATLPGQGAYEQYF. CDR3 sequence (DNA): TGTGCCACCCTCCCGGGCCAGGGGGCCTACGAGCAGTACTTC.

This chain links TRBV6-1 with TRBJ1-2, with D possibly matching TRBD1 (5 bases). The CDR3 runs to 15 residues. Trimming removed 0 bases from V and 4 bases from J, with 12 bases in between. Per the germline V gene, CDR1 is MNHNS and CDR2 is SASEGT. The CDR3 sequence is CASSEAQGPIYGYTF. The CDR3 region has the DNA TGTGCCAGCAGTGAAGCTCAGGGACCTATCTATGGCTACACCTTC.

The chain carries TRBV18 and TRBJ2-2; 10 bases align to TRBD2. The CDR3 has 16 residues. V gave up 2 bases and J gave up 4 bases; unmatched junction bases: 4. CDR1 is KGHSH and CDR2 is LQKENI in the germline V gene. CDR3 region: CASSPMRTSGTGELFF. CDR3 nucleotide sequence: TGTGCCAGCTCACCAATGAGGACTAGCGGCACCGGGGAGCTGTTTTTT. The full variable domain, its missing parts supplied by reference TRBV18 and TRBJ2-2, is NAGVMQNPRHLVRRRGQEARLRCSPMKGHSHVYWYRQLPEEGLKFMVYLQKENIIDESGMPKERFSAEFPKEGPSILRIQQVVRGDSAAYFCASSPMRTSGTGELFFGEGSRLTVL.

This chain connects TRBV29-1 to TRBJ2-7, with D perhaps matching TRBD2 (5 bases). Trimming cost V 0 bases and J 5 bases, with 17 bases left between them. From germline, CDR1 is SQVTM and CDR2 ANQGSEA. CDR3 length: 15 amino acids. CDR3 sequence reads: CSVEDIGKGRNEQYF. CDR3 DNA: TGCAGCGTTGAAGATATTGGGAAAGGGAGAAACGAGCAGTACTTC.

CDR3 protein: CASSLQGSGGNEQFF. CDR3 DNA: TGTGCCAGCAGCTTACAGGGTAGCGGGGGCAATGAGCAGTTCTTC. The chain has TRBV7-2 and TRBJ2-1, with 9 positions matching TRBD2. The J segment lost 6 bases and the V segment lost 2 bases, leaving 5 bases of the junction unmatched. Looked up from germline, CDR1 is SGHTA and CDR2 is FQGNSA. The CDR3 is 15 residues long.

This clone turned up a few times. V gene TRBV30 combines with J gene TRBJ1-2; a possible D gene is TRBD1 (5 bases). The CDR3 runs 14 residues. The V end lost 3 bases, the J end lost 4 bases, and 15 bases lay between the germline ends. Germline assignment: CDR1 GTSNPN and CDR2 SVGIG (reference sequence). This CDR3 reads CAWRRPGFPYGYTF. CDR3 nucleotides: TGTGCCTGGAGAAGACCAGGGTTCCCCTATGGCTACACCTTC.

V is TRBV5-1 and J is TRBJ2-3; D is ambiguous. Trimming pared 5 bases from V and 2 bases from J, leaving 12 bases between. CDR3 length: 14 amino acids. Germline CDR1 is SGHRS and CDR2 is YFSETQ. The CDR3 DNA reads as TGCGCCAGCAGAGTAACACTCTCCACAGATACGCAGTATTTT. Its protein is CASRVTLSTDTQYF.

This chain joins TRBV2 and TRBJ2-2, with 11 bases matching TRBD2. This CDR3 comprises 16 residues. With V trimmed by 6 bases and J by 6 bases, 9 bases remained unmatched. Germline lookup yields CDR1 SNHLY and CDR2 FYNNEI. This chain's CDR3 is CASRLLAGVAAGELFF. Written as DNA, the CDR3 is TGTGCCAGCAGACTACTAGCGGGAGTCGCGGCCGGGGAGCTGTTTTTT.

DNA of the CDR3: TGTGCCAGCAGCTTAGCTGGCGGGAGTAAAAATGAGCAGTTCTTC. Translating gives CASSLAGGSKNEQFF. The chain employs TRBV7-9 and TRBJ2-1; 7 nucleotides match TRBD2. Germline-derived CDR1 and CDR2 are SEHNR and FQNEAQ (reference sequence). This CDR3 is 15 amino acids long. With V trimmed by 0 bases and J by 7 bases, 6 bases remained unmatched.